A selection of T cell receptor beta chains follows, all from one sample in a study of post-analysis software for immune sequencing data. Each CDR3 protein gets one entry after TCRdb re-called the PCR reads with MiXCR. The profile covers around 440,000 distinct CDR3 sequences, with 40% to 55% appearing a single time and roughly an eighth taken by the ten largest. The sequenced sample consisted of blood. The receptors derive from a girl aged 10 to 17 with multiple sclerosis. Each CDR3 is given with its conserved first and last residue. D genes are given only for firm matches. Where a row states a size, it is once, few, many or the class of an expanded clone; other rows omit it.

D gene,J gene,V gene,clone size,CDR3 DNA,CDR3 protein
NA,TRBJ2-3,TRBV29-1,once,TGCAGCCCCGCCGACACAGATACGCAGTATTTT,CSPADTDTQYF
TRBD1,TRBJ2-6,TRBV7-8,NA,TGTGCCAGCAGCCTAGGCCAGGTTGGGACAGCCCGGTCTGGGGCCAACGTCCTGACTTTC,CASSLGQVGTARSGANVLTF
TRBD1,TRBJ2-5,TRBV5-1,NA,TGCGCCAGCAGCCGCCGGACAGGGGGCGACGAGACCCAGTACTTC,CASSRRTGGDETQYF
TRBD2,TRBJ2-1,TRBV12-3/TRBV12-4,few,TGTGCCAGCAATCGGTGGGGGACTAGCGGGACTTATGAGCAGTTCTTC,CASNRWGTSGTYEQFF
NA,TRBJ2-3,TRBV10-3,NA,TGTGCCATCAGCGGGACTCCCGCTGATACGCAGTATTTT,CAISGTPADTQYF
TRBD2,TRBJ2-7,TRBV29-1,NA,TGCAGCGTTGAAGCCCGAGGACTAGCGGGGTACTACGAGCAGTACTTC,CSVEARGLAGYYEQYF
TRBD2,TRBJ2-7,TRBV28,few,TGTGCCAGCAGCTTCGGACTAGCGGACTACGAGCAGTACTTC,CASSFGLADYEQYF
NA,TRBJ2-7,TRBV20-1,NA,TGCAGTGCTAGACTATTCTCCTACGAGCAGGACTTC,CSARLFSYEQDF
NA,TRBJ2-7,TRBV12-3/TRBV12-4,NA,TGTGCCAGCAGTTTTGCTCTAGCAGACCACTACGAGCAGTACTTC,CASSFALADHYEQYF
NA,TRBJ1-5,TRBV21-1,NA,TGTGCCAGCAGCAAAGGGGGGCAGGATGCTATGGGGACCCAGCATTTT,CASSKGGQDAMGTQHF
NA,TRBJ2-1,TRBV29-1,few,TGCAGCCACTCGCTCTCCTACAATGAGCAGTTCTTC,CSHSLSYNEQFF
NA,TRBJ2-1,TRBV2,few,TGTGCCAGCAGGGGGTTGTATAGGGAAAATGAGCAGTTCTTC,CASRGLYRENEQFF
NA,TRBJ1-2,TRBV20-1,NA,TGCAGTGCCCCGAGGAGGGGCCACAACTATGGCTACACCTTC,CSAPRRGHNYGYTF
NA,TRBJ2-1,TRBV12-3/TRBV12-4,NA,TGTGCCAGCAGTCCCCGCAGATCGGGGTGGAGGGGGCAGCGGGAGTGGGATGAGCAGTTCTTC,CASSPRRSGWRGQREWDEQFF
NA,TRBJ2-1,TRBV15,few,TGTGCCACCAGCAGAGATCTGAACAATGAGCAGTTCTTC,CATSRDLNNEQFF
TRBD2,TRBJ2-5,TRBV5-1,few,TGCGCCAGCAGCTCGCGGGAGGATCAAGAGACCCAGTACTTC,CASSSREDQETQYF
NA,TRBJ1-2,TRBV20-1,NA,TGCAGTGCGCGGACCAGGGCTAGCTATGGCTACACCTTC,CSARTRASYGYTF
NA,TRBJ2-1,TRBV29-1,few,TGCAGCGTGTGGTGGGAGCGTCCCTACAATGAGCAGTTCTTC,CSVWWERPYNEQFF
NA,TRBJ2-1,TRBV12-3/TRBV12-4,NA,TGTGCCAGCAGTTTAGGGGAGGTTTACAATGAGCAGTTCTTC,CASSLGEVYNEQFF
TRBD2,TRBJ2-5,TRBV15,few,TGTGCCACGGCATTAGCGGGAGTTGAGACCCAGTACTTC,CATALAGVETQYF
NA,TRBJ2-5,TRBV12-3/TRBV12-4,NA,TGTGCCAGCGGAAAAACAGGGCCGGTCGAGACCCAGTACTTC,CASGKTGPVETQYF
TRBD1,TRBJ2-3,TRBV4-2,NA,TGTGCCAGCAGCCCACAGGGGGTAGTGGCAGATACGCAGTATTTT,CASSPQGVVADTQYF
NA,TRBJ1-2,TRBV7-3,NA,TGTGCCAGCAGCTTACAACCCCCACAGGGTCAAGTAGAATATGGCTACACCTTC,CASSLQPPQGQVEYGYTF
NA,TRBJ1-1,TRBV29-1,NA,TGCAGCGTTGAGGGACAACGAAAAACTGAAGCTTTCTTT,CSVEGQRKTEAFF
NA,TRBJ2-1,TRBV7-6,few,TGTGCCAGCAGCTTAGATCGGGGGATCTACAATGAGCAGTTCTTC,CASSLDRGIYNEQFF
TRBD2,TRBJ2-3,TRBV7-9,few,TGTGCCAGCAGCTACTTAGCGGGGGGTAGCACAGATACGCAGTATTTT,CASSYLAGGSTDTQYF
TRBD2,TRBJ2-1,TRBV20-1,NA,TGCAGTGCTAGTCGGCCGGGACTAGCGATCAATGAGCAGTTCTTC,CSASRPGLAINEQFF
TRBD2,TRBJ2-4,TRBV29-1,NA,TGCAGCGTCGGGACTAGCGGGAGGAATGAGCAGTACTTC,CSVGTSGRNEQYF
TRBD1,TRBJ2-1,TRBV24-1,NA,TGTGCCACCAGTGATTCCGGACAGGGGGCGAAGGACGAGCAGTTCTTC,CATSDSGQGAKDEQFF
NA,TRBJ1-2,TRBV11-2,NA,TGTGCCAGCGGAAACAGGGAATCGGTCGGCTACACCTTC,CASGNRESVGYTF
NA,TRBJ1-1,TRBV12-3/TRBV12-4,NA,TGTGCCAGCAGCCCACGCGGCTTCGACACTGAAGCTTTCTTT,CASSPRGFDTEAFF
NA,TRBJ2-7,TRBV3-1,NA,TGTGCCAGCAGCCAAGTTGGCAACGAGCAGTACTTC,CASSQVGNEQYF
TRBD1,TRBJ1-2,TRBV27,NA,TGTGCCAGCAAATCGACAGGGAACTATGGCTACACCTTC,CASKSTGNYGYTF
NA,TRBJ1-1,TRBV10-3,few,TGTGCCATCAGGGAGAGGGAAACGTTAGCTTTCTTT,CAIRERETLAFF
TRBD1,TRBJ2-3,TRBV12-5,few,TGTGCTAGCTCCCGAGGGGACAGGGGCACAGATACGCAGTATTTT,CASSRGDRGTDTQYF
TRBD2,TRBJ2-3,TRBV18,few,TGTGCCAGCTCACTACGGACTAGCGGAACTAGCACAGATACGCAGTATTTT,CASSLRTSGTSTDTQYF
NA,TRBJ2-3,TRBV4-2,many,TGTGCCAGCAGCCAAGACACACCGGATACGCAGTATTTT,CASSQDTPDTQYF
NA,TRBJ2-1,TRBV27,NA,TGTGCCAGCAGTTCAGAGGGCAGCTCCTACAATGAGCAGTTCTTC,CASSSEGSSYNEQFF
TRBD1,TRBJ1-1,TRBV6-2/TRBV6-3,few,TGTGCCAGCTCCACAGGGGGAGGTATGGCTTTCTTT,CASSTGGGMAFF
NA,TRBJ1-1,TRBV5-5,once,TGTGCCAGCAGCCCGATCCCCTCGAACACTGAAGCTTTCTTT,CASSPIPSNTEAFF
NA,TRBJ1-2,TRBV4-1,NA,TGCGCCAGCAGCCAAGTAATTGGTTCGGGCTGGAGCTATGGCTACACCTTC,CASSQVIGSGWSYGYTF
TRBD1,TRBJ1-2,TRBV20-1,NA,TGCAGTGCTAGAGAATCGACAGGGCATGGCTACACCTTC,CSARESTGHGYTF
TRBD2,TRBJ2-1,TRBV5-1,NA,TGCGCCTGCCAGGAGGCGGGAGCGGAGAGCGGACACAATGAGCAGTTCTTC,CACQEAGAESGHNEQFF
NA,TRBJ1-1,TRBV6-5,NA,TGTGCCAGCAGTTCCACCCTCCTTGGAGCTTTCTTT,CASSSTLLGAFF
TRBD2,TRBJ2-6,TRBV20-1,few,TGCAGTGCTAGAGACCCAAGCGGGAGGGCACTCTCTGGGGCCAACGTCCTGACTTTC,CSARDPSGRALSGANVLTF
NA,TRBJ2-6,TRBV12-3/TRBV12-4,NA,TGTGCCAGCAGGGGAATGGACAAGCCCTCTGGGGCCAACGTCCTGACTTTC,CASRGMDKPSGANVLTF
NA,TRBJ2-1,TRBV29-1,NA,TGCAGCGTTGCCCCTAGGATGAGAAGAGGAGGATACGAGCAGTTCTTC,CSVAPRMRRGGYEQFF
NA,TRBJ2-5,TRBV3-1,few,TGTGCCAGCAGCCAAGACGCGGTGGCAGGGGCGACCCAGTACTTC,CASSQDAVAGATQYF
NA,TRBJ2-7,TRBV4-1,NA,TGCGCCAGCAGCCAACCGACAAGGGGACTCTACGAGCAGTACTTC,CASSQPTRGLYEQYF
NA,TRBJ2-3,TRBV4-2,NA,TGTGCCAGCAGCCAAGCAGGGACGGATACGCAGTATTTT,CASSQAGTDTQYF
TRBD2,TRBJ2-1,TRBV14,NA,TGTGCCAGCAGCCAAGATGGGACTAGCGGGAGCCTTGAGCAGTTCTTC,CASSQDGTSGSLEQFF